This section outlines one T cell receptor (beta chain) sequence together with its context. Its cognate antigen is unknown. The sample belongs to a study of long-term antiretroviral therapy in people with HIV. Study-level results: Compared with controls, HIV repertoires showed narrower CDR3 length ranges.

The CDR3 covers 16 residues. V lost 2 bases and J lost 6; bases outside the gene matches: 7. CDR1 is ENHRY and CDR2 is SYGVKD in the germline V gene. The assay, immunoSEQ v3.0, was run at survey level. Repertoires were generated with immunoSEQ multiplex PCR, while TCRdb's copy carries only in-frame clones and drops some. The sample yields roughly 29,000 clones, approximately 95% seen once. Sequenced here: unsorted PBMCs, sampled 5.3 years after starting antiretroviral therapy. This TCR was recovered from a man aged 50-59 years with HIV. The J gene is TRBJ2-1, the V gene TRBV10-3, with 10 bases matching TRBD2. The CDR3 DNA reads TGTGCCATCAGTGAGAGGAGTAGCGGGGGGTCCAATGAGCAGTTCTTC. Protein: CAISERSSGGSNEQFF.